These T cell receptor beta chains were read from a single sample in a study of regulatory T cells in long-lasting Graves disease. Each CDR3 protein is one row after TCRdb ran MiXCR on the multiplex PCR reads. Of about 610,000 distinct CDR3 sequences in the sample, about 16% were seen once. The data also belong to a second study, concerning T cells in Graves' hyperthyroidism and ophthalmopathy.

The sequenced sample was peripheral blood mononuclear cells (PBMCs), obtained at new diagnosis, from a patient treated with antithyroid drugs. Receptor source: a man younger than 35 with Graves disease. CDR3s include the opening cysteine and the closing phenylalanine or tryptophan. Fields, in order: clone size, D gene, J gene, V gene, CDR3 protein, CDR3 DNA. A D gene is named only where the DNA matches it firmly. Clone size, where shown, is once, few, many, or a class for clones that have expanded.

>many|NA|TRBJ1-1|TRBV20-1
CSAREGTRFYEAFF
TGCAGTGCTAGAGAAGGGACCAGATTCTATGAAGCTTTCTTT
>many|NA|TRBJ2-3|TRBV5-1
CASSFLPGVMTDTQYF
TGCGCCAGCAGCTTTCTCCCGGGAGTAATGACAGATACGCAGTATTTT
>few|NA|TRBJ2-3|TRBV9
CASSERGTDTQYF
TGTGCCAGCAGCGAGAGGGGCACAGATACGCAGTATTTT
>NA|NA|TRBJ2-1|TRBV20-1
CSANSGSSYNEQFF
TGCAGTGCAAATAGCGGAAGCTCCTACAATGAGCAGTTCTTC
>many|TRBD1|TRBJ2-7|TRBV7-2
CASSLLTGQNYEQYF
TGTGCCAGCAGCCTCCTCACGGGACAGAACTACGAGCAGTACTTC
>once|TRBD2|TRBJ2-4|TRBV19
CASSNPSGRKNIQYF
TGTGCCAGTAGTAACCCTAGCGGGAGAAAAAACATTCAGTACTTC
>few|NA|TRBJ2-1|TRBV4-3
CASSQPTRDPEQFF
TGCGCCAGCAGCCAACCAACCAGGGACCCTGAGCAGTTCTTC
>NA|NA|TRBJ1-1|TRBV20-1
CSATGAIRADIMSTEAFF
TGCAGTGCCACGGGGGCGATAAGGGCGGATATTATGAGCACTGAAGCTTTCTTT
>many|NA|TRBJ1-3|TRBV28
CASSSGAGNTIYF
TGTGCCAGCAGCTCAGGAGCTGGAAACACCATATATTTT
>many|TRBD1|TRBJ2-7|TRBV12-3/TRBV12-4
CASTTGGIFYEQYF
TGTGCCAGCACCACAGGGGGAATCTTCTACGAGCAGTACTTC
>few|NA|TRBJ2-7|TRBV6-1
CATLGLNYEQYF
TGTGCCACTTTGGGACTGAACTACGAGCAGTACTTC
>many|NA|TRBJ2-7|TRBV10-3
CALGDGIYEQYF
TGTGCCCTCGGGGACGGAATTTACGAGCAGTACTTC
>few|NA|TRBJ1-2|TRBV5-1
CACSFSGEDDGYTF
TGCGCCTGCAGCTTTTCAGGGGAGGATGATGGCTACACCTTC
>many|NA|TRBJ2-3|TRBV7-9
CASSLKNTDTQYF
TGTGCCAGCAGCTTAAAGAACACAGATACGCAGTATTTT
>NA|NA|TRBJ2-7|TRBV13
CASSFRGTFRDEQYF
TGTGCCAGCAGCTTCCGCGGGACTTTTAGAGACGAGCAGTACTTC
>many|NA|TRBJ1-5|TRBV10-3
CAISETGSNQPQHF
TGTGCCATCAGTGAAACTGGAAGCAATCAGCCCCAGCATTTT
>NA|TRBD2|TRBJ2-1|TRBV6-9
CASSSYTGLAGHNEQFF
TGTGCCAGCAGTTCGTACACTGGACTAGCGGGCCACAATGAGCAGTTCTTC
>many|NA|TRBJ2-6|TRBV3-1
CASSQGGSGANVLTF
TGTGCCAGCAGTCAAGGGGGTTCGGGGGCCAACGTCCTGACTTTC
>many|NA|TRBJ2-5|TRBV12-3/TRBV12-4
CASSFPGQETQYF
TGTGCCAGCAGTTTCCCCGGACAAGAGACCCAGTACTTC
>NA|NA|TRBJ1-2|TRBV10-2
CASSDIYGYTF
TGCGCCAGCAGTGACATATATGGCTACACCTTC
>NA|NA|TRBJ2-2|TRBV5-1
CASSGGLAQQEVELFF
TGCGCCAGCAGCGGTGGGCTAGCTCAACAAGAGGTGGAGCTGTTTTTT
>NA|NA|TRBJ1-1|TRBV28
CASLAGGEAEAFF
TGTGCCAGCCTCGCGGGGGGAGAGGCTGAAGCTTTCTTT
>many|TRBD1|TRBJ2-7|TRBV20-1
CSARQGFGYYEQYF
TGCAGTGCTCGACAGGGATTCGGGTACTACGAGCAGTACTTC
>NA|TRBD1|TRBJ1-2|TRBV19
CASSITGDGYTF
TGTGCCAGTAGTATAACAGGGGATGGCTACACCTTC
>many|NA|TRBJ2-3|TRBV10-2
CASRDVPGRGTDTQYF
TGCGCCAGCAGAGACGTACCCGGGAGAGGCACAGATACGCAGTATTTT
>many|TRBD2|TRBJ2-1|TRBV28
CASRILAPSSYNEQFF
TGTGCCAGCAGAATACTAGCGCCGAGCTCCTACAATGAGCAGTTCTTC
>NA|TRBD2|TRBJ2-2|TRBV3-1
CASSPGLTGELFF
TGTGCCAGCAGCCCGGGACTAACCGGGGAGCTGTTTTTT
>many|NA|TRBJ1-5|TRBV12-3/TRBV12-4
CASSFSGSQPQHF
TGTGCCAGCAGTTTTTCAGGTTCCCAGCCCCAGCATTTT
>few|NA|TRBJ1-4|TRBV30
CAWRRGANEKLFF
TGTGCCTGGAGGAGGGGAGCTAATGAAAAACTGTTTTTT
>many|TRBD2|TRBJ2-1|TRBV12-3/TRBV12-4
CASSLVAGGPHEQFF
TGTGCCAGCAGTTTGGTAGCGGGAGGGCCCCATGAGCAGTTCTTC
>few|NA|TRBJ2-6|TRBV10-3
CAISEWFRGYSGANVLTF
TGTGCCATCAGTGAGTGGTTCAGGGGATATTCTGGGGCCAACGTCCTGACTTTC
>NA|NA|TRBJ2-7|TRBV3-1
CASSQEFRPNYEQYF
TGTGCCAGCAGCCAAGAATTTCGGCCAAACTACGAGCAGTACTTC
>few|TRBD2|TRBJ2-2|TRBV7-6
CASSVLAELPNTEELFF
TGTGCCAGCAGCGTCCTAGCGGAATTACCGAACACCGAGGAGCTGTTTTTT
>many|TRBD1|TRBJ1-6|TRBV2
CASSHGTGSSYNSPLHF
TGTGCCAGCAGCCACGGGACAGGGAGCTCCTATAATTCACCCCTCCACTTT
>NA|NA|TRBJ2-2|TRBV7-9
CASSSFYTGELFF
TGTGCCAGCAGCTCTTTCTACACCGGGGAGCTGTTTTTT
>many|NA|TRBJ1-2|TRBV6-5
CASSYDRLNYGYTF
TGTGCCAGCAGTTACGACCGCCTTAACTATGGCTACACCTTC
>few|TRBD1|TRBJ1-5|TRBV7-9
CASSFGQGESPQHF
TGTGCCAGCAGCTTTGGACAGGGGGAATCGCCCCAGCATTTT
>many|NA|TRBJ2-7|TRBV6-5
CASSYYSRNEQYF
TGTGCCAGCAGTTACTATAGTCGGAACGAGCAGTACTTC
>few|TRBD2|TRBJ2-3|TRBV19
CASKTTSGVTDTQYF
TGTGCCAGTAAGACTACTAGCGGGGTCACAGATACGCAGTATTTT
>few|NA|TRBJ2-1|TRBV11-2
CASSLAGELNEQFF
TGTGCCAGCAGCTTAGCGGGAGAGCTCAATGAGCAGTTCTTC
>NA|TRBD1|TRBJ2-7|TRBV30
CAWSPQGDEQYF
TGTGCCTGGAGTCCCCAGGGGGACGAGCAGTACTTC
>many|NA|TRBJ2-1|TRBV5-1
CASSYQRSSYNEQFF
TGTGCCAGCAGTTACCAGAGGAGCTCCTACAATGAGCAGTTCTTC
>many|NA|TRBJ2-4|TRBV11-1
CASSLGNYWAAKNIQYF
TGTGCCAGCAGCTTGGGAAACTATTGGGCAGCCAAAAACATTCAGTACTTC
>few|NA|TRBJ2-1|TRBV27
CASSALQGDFYNEQFF
TGTGCCAGCAGTGCTCTACAGGGAGATTTCTACAATGAGCAGTTCTTC
>NA|TRBD1|TRBJ1-2|TRBV5-1
CASSPSLGQGPGYTF
TGCGCCAGCAGCCCATCTCTCGGACAGGGACCAGGCTACACCTTC
>NA|TRBD2|TRBJ2-5|TRBV9
CASSVGSAGRQETQYF
TGTGCCAGCAGCGTAGGGTCAGCGGGGAGACAAGAGACCCAGTACTTC
>NA|TRBD1|TRBJ1-2|TRBV20-1
CSATDRVNNGYTF
TGCAGTGCTACCGACAGGGTAAACAATGGCTACACCTTC
>NA|NA|TRBJ2-6|TRBV6-1
CASTPSSSGANVLTF
TGTGCCAGCACCCCCTCCAGCTCTGGGGCCAACGTCCTGACTTTC
>NA|TRBD1|TRBJ1-6|TRBV18
CASSAGTGHSPLHF
TGTGCCAGCTCGGCAGGGACAGGACATTCACCCCTCCACTTT
>many|NA|TRBJ2-7|TRBV18
CASSPQVRTSEQYF
TGTGCCAGCTCACCACAGGTCCGAACCTCCGAGCAGTACTTC
>many|NA|TRBJ2-2|TRBV19
CASSIAGVGTGELFF
TGTGCCAGTAGTATAGCGGGAGTCGGCACCGGGGAGCTGTTTTTT
>NA|TRBD2|TRBJ2-1|TRBV20-1
CSAPGEREVNEQFF
TGCAGTGCTCCCGGGGAGCGGGAGGTCAATGAGCAGTTCTTC
>NA|NA|TRBJ2-1|TRBV9
CASSATSYYNEQFF
TGTGCCAGCAGCGCGACTAGTTACTACAATGAGCAGTTCTTC
>many|TRBD2|TRBJ2-1|TRBV7-3
CASGLGGRGDEQFF
TGTGCCAGCGGCCTCGGCGGGAGAGGCGATGAGCAGTTCTTC
>few|TRBD1|TRBJ1-2|TRBV7-9
CASSWTGPAEDYTF
TGTGCCAGCAGCTGGACAGGCCCCGCTGAGGACTACACCTTC
>many|TRBD1|TRBJ1-2|TRBV6-5
CASSYSGQLYGYTF
TGTGCCAGCAGTTACTCGGGACAGCTCTATGGCTACACCTTC